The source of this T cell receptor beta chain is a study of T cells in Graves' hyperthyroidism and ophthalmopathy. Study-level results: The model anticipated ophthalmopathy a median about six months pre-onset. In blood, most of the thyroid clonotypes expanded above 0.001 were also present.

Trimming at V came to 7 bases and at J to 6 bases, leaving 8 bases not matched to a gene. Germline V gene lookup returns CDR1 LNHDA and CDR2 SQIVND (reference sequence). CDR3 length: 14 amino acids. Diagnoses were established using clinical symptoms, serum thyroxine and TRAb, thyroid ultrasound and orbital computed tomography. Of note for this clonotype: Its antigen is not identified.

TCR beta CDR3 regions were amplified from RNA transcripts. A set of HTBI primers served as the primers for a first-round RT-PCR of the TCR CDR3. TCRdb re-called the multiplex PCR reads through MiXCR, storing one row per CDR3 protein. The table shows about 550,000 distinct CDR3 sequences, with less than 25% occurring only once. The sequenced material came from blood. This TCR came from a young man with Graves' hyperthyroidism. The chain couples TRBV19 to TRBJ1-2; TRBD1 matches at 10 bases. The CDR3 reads CASKETGGFDGYTF. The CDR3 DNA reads TGTGCCAGTAAAGAGACAGGGGGCTTCGATGGCTACACCTTC. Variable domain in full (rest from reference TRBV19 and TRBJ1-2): DGGITQSPKYLFRKEGQNVTLSCEQNLNHDAMYWYRQDPGQGLRLIYYSQIVNDFQKGDIAEGYSVSREKKESFPLTVTSAQKNPTAFYLCASKETGGFDGYTFGSGTRLTVV.